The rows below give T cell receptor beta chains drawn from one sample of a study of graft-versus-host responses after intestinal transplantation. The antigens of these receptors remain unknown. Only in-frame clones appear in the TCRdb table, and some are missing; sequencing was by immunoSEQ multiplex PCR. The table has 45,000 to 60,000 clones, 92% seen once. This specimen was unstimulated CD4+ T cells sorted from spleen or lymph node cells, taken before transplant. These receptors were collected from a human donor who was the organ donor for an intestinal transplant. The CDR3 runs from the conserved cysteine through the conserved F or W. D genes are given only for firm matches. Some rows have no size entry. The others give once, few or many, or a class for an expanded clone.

cdr3_aa: CASSLQGNTEAFF; cdr3_nt: TGTGCCAGCTCACTACAGGGGAACACTGAAGCTTTCTTT; clone_size: .; d_call: .; j_call: TRBJ1-1; v_call: TRBV18
cdr3_aa: CAWSSRGNQPQHF; cdr3_nt: TGTGCCTGGAGTTCCAGGGGAAATCAGCCCCAGCATTTT; clone_size: .; d_call: .; j_call: TRBJ1-5; v_call: TRBV30
cdr3_aa: CASSLVSSGDPYEQYF; cdr3_nt: TGTGCCAGCAGCTTAGTATCTAGCGGGGATCCCTACGAGCAGTACTTC; clone_size: .; d_call: TRBD2; j_call: TRBJ2-7; v_call: TRBV7-2
cdr3_aa: CASSSPKRPPNYGYTF; cdr3_nt: TGTGCCAGCAGCTCTCCCAAGCGACCTCCGAACTATGGCTACACCTTC; clone_size: .; d_call: .; j_call: TRBJ1-2; v_call: TRBV5-8
cdr3_aa: CASSSRGYEQYF; cdr3_nt: TGTGCCAGCAGTTCTCGCGGGTACGAGCAGTACTTC; clone_size: .; d_call: .; j_call: TRBJ2-7; v_call: TRBV6-5
cdr3_aa: CSVQRSGSNEQFF; cdr3_nt: TGCAGCGTCCAAAGGTCTGGGAGCAATGAGCAGTTCTTC; clone_size: .; d_call: .; j_call: TRBJ2-1; v_call: TRBV29-1
cdr3_aa: CASSGTATRTGYEQYF; cdr3_nt: TGTGCCAGCAGCGGGACAGCGACCCGGACGGGCTACGAGCAGTACTTC; clone_size: .; d_call: TRBD1; j_call: TRBJ2-7; v_call: TRBV5-6
cdr3_aa: CASSRDRDLLYEQYF; cdr3_nt: TGTGCCAGCAGCCGGGACAGAGACCTCCTCTACGAGCAGTACTTC; clone_size: .; d_call: TRBD1; j_call: TRBJ2-7; v_call: TRBV6-5
cdr3_aa: CASSVDGFSYEQYF; cdr3_nt: TGTGCCAGCAGTGTCGACGGGTTCTCCTACGAGCAGTACTTC; clone_size: .; d_call: .; j_call: TRBJ2-7; v_call: TRBV6-1
cdr3_aa: CASSFGLAPYEQYF; cdr3_nt: TGTGCCAGCAGCTTCGGACTAGCCCCCTACGAGCAGTACTTC; clone_size: .; d_call: TRBD2; j_call: TRBJ2-7; v_call: TRBV7-2
cdr3_aa: CASSERGGYNEQFF; cdr3_nt: TGTGCCAGCAGTGAACGAGGGGGCTACAATGAGCAGTTCTTC; clone_size: .; d_call: .; j_call: TRBJ2-1; v_call: TRBV25-1
cdr3_aa: CATKGAYEQYF; cdr3_nt: TGTGCCACCAAGGGTGCCTACGAGCAGTACTTC; clone_size: few; d_call: .; j_call: TRBJ2-7; v_call: TRBV10-3
cdr3_aa: CASSDWMGGVHQPQHF; cdr3_nt: TGTGCCAGCAGTGACTGGATGGGTGGCGTCCATCAGCCCCAGCATTTT; clone_size: .; d_call: .; j_call: TRBJ1-5; v_call: TRBV6-1
cdr3_aa: CASRFGQGANGYTF; cdr3_nt: TGTGCCAGCAGATTCGGACAGGGGGCAAATGGCTACACCTTC; clone_size: once; d_call: TRBD1; j_call: TRBJ1-2; v_call: TRBV2
cdr3_aa: CASSLRSGLITEAFF; cdr3_nt: TGTGCCAGCAGTTTACGCAGTGGACTGATCACTGAAGCTTTCTTT; clone_size: .; d_call: .; j_call: TRBJ1-1; v_call: TRBV28